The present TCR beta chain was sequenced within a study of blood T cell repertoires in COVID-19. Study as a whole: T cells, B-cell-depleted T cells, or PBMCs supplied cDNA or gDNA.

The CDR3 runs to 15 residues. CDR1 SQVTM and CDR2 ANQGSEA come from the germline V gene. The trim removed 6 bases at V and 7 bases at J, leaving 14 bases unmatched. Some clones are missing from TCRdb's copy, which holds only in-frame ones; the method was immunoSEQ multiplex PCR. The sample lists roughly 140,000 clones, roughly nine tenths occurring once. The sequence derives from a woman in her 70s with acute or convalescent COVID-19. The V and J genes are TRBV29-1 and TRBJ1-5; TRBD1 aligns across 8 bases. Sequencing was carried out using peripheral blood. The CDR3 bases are TGCAGCGTCGCAACCGGGACAGGCACCACACAGCCCCAGCATTTT. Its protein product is CSVATGTGTTQPQHF. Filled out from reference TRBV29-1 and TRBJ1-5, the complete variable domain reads SAVISQKPSRDICQRGTSLTIQCQVDSQVTMMFWYRQQPGQSLTLIATANQGSEATYESGFVIDKFPISRPNLTFSTLTVSNMSPEDSSIYLCSVATGTGTTQPQHFGDGTRLSIL.